This TCR beta chain originates from a study of cytomegalovirus exposure and HLA in healthy donors. Study-level points and caveats: Some V segments (TRBV6-2 and TRBV6-3 among them) were excluded as indistinguishable. TCR beta V- and J-gene trimming was later associated with a missense DCLRE1C variant. Cytomegalovirus association was listed for about 180 TCR beta chains.

The PCR contained 60 Vbeta and 13 Jbeta primers. Clones were read by immunoSEQ multiplex PCR, and TCRdb kept only the in-frame ones, dropping some. The repertoire consists of tens of thousands of clones, with roughly 70% occurring once and the leading ten covering nearly 10%. Germline assignment: CDR1 GTSNPN and CDR2 SVGIG (reference sequence). V dropped 0 bases and J dropped 4; count of bases not matched to a gene: 3. CDR3 size: 15 residues. Notes on this clone: Its antigen is undetermined.

The V call is TRBV30, the J call TRBJ2-1, with TRBD2 matching over 10 bases. The sample was PBMCs. The sequence was obtained from a woman between 45 and 65 years old in good health and CMV-seropositive. The DNA of the CDR3 is TGTGCCTGGAGTGTTACTAGCGGGACGTACAATGAGCAGTTCTTC. It codes for CAWSVTSGTYNEQFF.